Listed below are T cell receptor beta chains from one sample, sequenced in a study of T cell changes during pregnancy in multiple sclerosis. Profiling relied on immunoSEQ multiplex PCR, and the TCRdb table lists in-frame clones only, not all of them. The profile shows approximately 23,000 clones, more than 85% of them singletons. This sample comprised CD8+ T cells from peripheral blood mononuclear cells, obtained in the first trimester of pregnancy. The receptors were gathered from a female donor with multiple sclerosis, enrolled in a pregnancy study. Each CDR3 is given with its conserved first and last residue. Each record gives: D gene, J gene, V gene, clone size, CDR3 length, CDR3 DNA, CDR3 protein. A D gene is named only where the DNA matches it firmly. The size of a clone is reported for some rows only, either as once, few or many, or as a class for expanded clones.

TRBD2 TRBJ2-7 TRBV19 NA 14 TGTGCCAGTAGTCTCACTAGCGGGACCTACGAGCAGTACTTC CASSLTSGTYEQYF
TRBD2 TRBJ2-1 TRBV13 once 15 TGTGCCAGCAGCCACTGGGGGGGTTCCTACAATGAGCAGTTCTTC CASSHWGGSYNEQFF
NA TRBJ2-1 TRBV6-6 medium-sized 16 TGTGCCAGCAGTTGGGAGGAACCGAGTCTTTACAATGAGCAGTTCTTC CASSWEEPSLYNEQFF
TRBD1 TRBJ2-3 TRBV11-2 NA 16 TGTGCCAGCAGCTCCGGACAGGGCTTAAGCACAGATACGCAGTATTTT CASSSGQGLSTDTQYF
TRBD1 TRBJ2-7 TRBV28 NA 14 TGTGCCAGCAGGGCTTTGGACAGGGATCACGAGCAGTACTTC CASRALDRDHEQYF
TRBD1 TRBJ1-4 TRBV4-2 few 16 TGTGCCAGCAGCCAAGAGAAGGGACAGGGGAGTGAAAAACTGTTTTTT CASSQEKGQGSEKLFF
NA TRBJ2-1 TRBV4-3 NA 16 TGCGCCAGCAGCCAGGACACTGGGGGTGGGGGGTATGAGCAGTTCTTC CASSQDTGGGGYEQFF
NA TRBJ1-5 TRBV2 NA 14 TGTGCCAGCAGTGCAAACAGCCCCTATCAGCCCCAGCATTTT CASSANSPYQPQHF
TRBD2 TRBJ2-3 TRBV6-5 NA 11 TGTGCCAGCAGTGATGGACTAGAGCAGTATTTT CASSDGLEQYF
TRBD2 TRBJ2-5 TRBV10-3 NA 19 TGTGCCATCAGTGAGCCAGGACTAGCGGGAGGGTTAGACCAAGAGACCCAGTACTTC CAISEPGLAGGLDQETQYF
NA TRBJ1-5 TRBV28 NA 15 TGTGCCAGCATTGACCGGCCGGCGGGCGATCAGCCCCAGCATTTT CASIDRPAGDQPQHF
TRBD2 TRBJ2-7 TRBV4-1 NA 14 TGCGCCAGCAGCCAAGGACGCGGGAGCTACGAGCAGTACTTC CASSQGRGSYEQYF
NA TRBJ1-1 TRBV7-2 NA 15 TGTGCCAGCAGCGACCGGGACAAGGAGGACACTGAAGCTTTCTTT CASSDRDKEDTEAFF
NA TRBJ2-3 TRBV27 once 14 TGTGCCAGCAGTCCTGAAACTAGCACAGATACGCAGTATTTT CASSPETSTDTQYF